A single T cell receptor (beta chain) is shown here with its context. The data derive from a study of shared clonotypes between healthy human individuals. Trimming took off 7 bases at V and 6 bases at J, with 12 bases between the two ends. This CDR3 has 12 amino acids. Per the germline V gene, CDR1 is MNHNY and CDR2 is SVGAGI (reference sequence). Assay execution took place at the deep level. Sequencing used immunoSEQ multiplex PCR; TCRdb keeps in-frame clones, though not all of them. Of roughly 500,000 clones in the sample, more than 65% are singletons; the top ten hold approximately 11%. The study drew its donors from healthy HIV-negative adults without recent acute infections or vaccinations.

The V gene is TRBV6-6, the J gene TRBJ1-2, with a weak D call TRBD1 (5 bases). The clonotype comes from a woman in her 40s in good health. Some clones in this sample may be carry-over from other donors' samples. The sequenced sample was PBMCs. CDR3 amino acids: CASKPTGDGYTF. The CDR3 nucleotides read TGTGCCAGCAAACCAACAGGAGATGGCTACACCTTC.